This T cell receptor (beta chain) derives from a study of technical replicates of blood from a handful of donors. The assay was immunoSEQ multiplex PCR, and TCRdb's table has in-frame clones only and misses some. This table has roughly 79,000 clones, around 92% appearing once. Sequencing input: T cells isolated from PBMCs. The source of this sequence is a human donor in good health. Some clones in this sample may be carry-over from other donors' samples.

The CDR3 here is CASSPGNRGWNTIYF. The CDR3 DNA sequence: TGCGCCAGCAGCCCGGGGAACAGGGGATGGAACACCATATATTTT. The chain carries TRBV5-1 and TRBJ1-3; 7 bases map to TRBD1. V dropped 4 bases and J dropped 7; count of bases not matched to a gene: 11. Germline V lookup: CDR1 SGHRS, CDR2 YFSETQ. This CDR3 is built from 15 residues.